This T cell receptor beta chain was captured in a study of PD-L1 blockade in urothelial cancer. In the study overall: The analyses of blood took place 3 weeks (second dose) and 6 weeks after treatment start.

Indicated time point: pretreatment peripheral blood. The table came from immunoSEQ multiplex PCR; TCRdb's copy has only in-frame clones and leaves some out. The sample shows tens of thousands of clones, 86% of them seen only once. Germline V gene data show CDR1 as KGHSH and CDR2 as LQKENI. The CDR3 consists of 16 residues. With 6 bases clipped from V and 0 bases from J, the junction kept 7 bases outside the gene matches. The chain uses TRBV18 and TRBJ2-7, with 11 bases lining up with TRBD2. The sequences come from PBMCs, collected around atezolizumab (anti-PD-L1) treatment. The receptor comes from a man aged 55 to 70 with urothelial cancer. The DNA for the CDR3 is TGTGCCAGCTCCCCTAGCGGGGGGAGCTCCTCCTACGAGCAGTACTTC. Translated, it gives CASSPSGGSSSYEQYF.